These 9 T cell receptor beta chains share one sample of origin, sequenced in a study of CD8+CD57+ T cells in acquired aplastic anemia. Those patients picked for sequencing had displayed CD8+CD57+ cell expansion on flow cytometry. Investigators profiled TCR beta VDJ and CDR3 from genomic DNA template. Via MiXCR, TCRdb re-called the reads, giving one row per CDR3 protein. This sample yields around 250,000 distinct CDR3 sequences, of which around 82% are seen a single time; 35% to 50% belongs to the top ten. What was sequenced was sorted CD4+, CD8+, or CD8+CD57+ T cells (not recorded which) from PBMCs. All receptors come from a human donor with aplastic anemia.

The rearrangement links TRBV9 to TRBJ2-7; unclear D gene. CDR3 length: 13 residues. The germline gives CDR1 SGDLS, CDR2 YYNGEE. V lost 3 bases to trimming and J lost 0 bases, with 7 bases between them. The CDR3 reads CASSGPISYEQYF. The CDR3 coding sequence is TGTGCCAGCAGCGGACCGATCTCCTACGAGCAGTACTTC.

As for this clonotype: A junction boundary mismatches the germline segment, possibly from a read error. J is TRBJ2-3 and V is TRBV7-2, with D unclear. CDR3 length: 14 residues. Germline V lookup: CDR1 SGHTA, CDR2 FQGNSA. The CDR3 loop reads CASSLARGPGAKHF. The DNA for the CDR3 is TGTGCCAGCAGCTTAGCGAGAGGTCCCGGAGCGAAGCATTTT.

CDR3 protein: CASSLHPGATTLYYEQYV. As DNA, the CDR3 is TGTGCCAGCAGCTTACATCCAGGCGCGACTACCCTTTACTACGAGCAGTACGTC. This chain joins TRBV7-8 and TRBJ2-7; D is possibly TRBD2 (5 bases). Germline CDR1 reads SGHVS; CDR2 reads FQNEAQ. Deletions cut 2 bases from V and 3 bases from J, with 23 bases between. The CDR3 has 18 amino acids.

This clonotype was seen once. The DNA is left out, because the CDR3 cannot be placed on it with certainty; the CDR3 is given as TCRdb lists it. This chain links TRBV7-4 with TRBJ2-3. CDR1 is SGHVT, CDR2 SQSDAQ, per germline. The CDR3 sequence runs 14 residues, both termini included. The CDR3 loop is CASSVAGGTDTSYF.

Notes on this clonotype: The junction does not match germline at one end; this may be a read error. Written as DNA, the CDR3 is TGCGCCAGCAGCTCGGACGGGAGGAAATCCTACGAGCACTTT. Its protein is CASSSDGRKSYEHF. The rearrangement uses TRBV13 and TRBJ1-6; no firm D call. The CDR3 has 14 residues. Germline assignment: CDR1 PRHDT and CDR2 FYEKMQ (reference sequence). Complete variable domain (other parts from reference TRBV13 and TRBJ1-6): AAGVIQSPRHLIKEKRETATLKCYPIPRHDTVYWYQQGPGQDPQFLISFYEKMQSDKGSIPDRFSAQQFSDYHSELNMSSLELGDSALYFCASSSDGRKSYEHFGNGTRLTVT.

As for this clonotype: Here the CDR3 omits its conserved ending phenylalanine or tryptophan, so a read error is the likely source. No DNA is shown, since the ends of the CDR3 on it are uncertain; the CDR3 is the one TCRdb lists. The CDR3 sequence is CASSWEDGSNEQFFAP. V is TRBV2 and J is TRBJ1-2. The CDR3 length equals 16 residues, ends included. From germline, CDR1 is SNHLY and CDR2 FYNNEI.

For this clonotype: This clone may be a read error of a much larger clone one base away. This chain connects TRBV7-8 to TRBJ2-1; D possibly corresponds to TRBD2 (5 bases). The CDR3 loop spans 16 amino acids. Trimming left V 2 bases short and J 13 bases short, with 24 bases between. Germline V gene data show CDR1 as SGHVS and CDR2 as FQNEAQ. CDR3 DNA: TGTGCCAGCAGCTTACCGGGAAGTCCCGATACGCAGGATCAGTTCTTC. It translates to CASSLPGSPDTQDQFF.

Points on this clonotype: The CDR3 does not end in the conserved phenylalanine or tryptophan, so this is likely a read error. No DNA is shown, since the ends of the CDR3 on it are uncertain; the CDR3 is the one TCRdb lists. The V and J genes are TRBV7-3 and TRBJ1-2; the table's D gene call, TRBD1, was not cross checked with the DNA. The germline CDR1 and CDR2 sequences are SGHTA and FQGTGA. Termini included, the CDR3 measures 12 amino acids. The CDR3 sequence is CASSFGQGAETL.

This clonotype was found once. V is TRBV7-2 and J is TRBJ2-3; D unresolved. Trimming left V 2 bases short and J 0 bases short, with 12 bases between. CDR1 and CDR2 from the germline V gene are SGHTA and FQGNSA. This CDR3 has 16 amino acids. The CDR3 bases are TGTGCCAGCAGCTTAAATGGAATGTCTAGCACAGATACGCAGTATTTT. Protein sequence: CASSLNGMSSTDTQYF.